This T cell receptor (beta chain) comes out of a study of cytomegalovirus exposure and HLA in healthy donors (dated by TCRdb to 2015 to 2018). At the level of the whole study: In an earlier analysis of roughly 500 of the donors, about 260 Gb of sequence data and about 110 million unique TCR beta sequences from some 170 million T cells were reported. Around 320 gigabases of sequencing data and 70 million to 85 million unique TCR sequences were included in an early release covering about 700 HLA-typed donors. Of the approximately 400 genotyped donors, 65% to 90% fell in the genetic ancestry cluster associated with self-reported Caucasian donors. The study aimed to test whether cataloging public T cell receptors could reveal signatures of past pathogen exposure. The study profiled the T cell repertoires of some 610 subjects by immunosequencing and related them to cytomegalovirus serostatus. Besides the first cohort of 666 subjects, a separate validation cohort made up of roughly 120 different subjects was used. To predict cytomegalovirus infection status, the study brought together high-throughput TCR immunosequencing, statistical association of individual TCRs with disease status, and machine learning. In a later analysis, previously published TCR beta repertoires from 600 to 850 donors were re-analyzed and high-resolution HLA genotyping was added so that TCR occurrence patterns could be studied. In the later analysis, no new phenotypic data were used to find candidate immune exposures; instead, reliance was placed on TCR beta sequences and their occurrence across donors. An earlier analysis of around 640 of the donors used high-throughput TCR beta sequencing to judge whether each TCR beta V gene segment behaved as functional or pseudogenic. Donor age, sex, ethnicity and CMV serostatus were compiled together with the repertoire data. In a later genetic analysis, genome-wide SNP genotypes for about three fifths of the roughly 670 donors were used, and that subset was treated as a discovery cohort. All discovery cohort repertoires had been generated using a single sequencing platform. HLA typing covered class I and class II loci at four-digit resolution. Typing coverage differed by locus: A, B, C, DRB1 and DQB1 were typed in roughly 620-630 donors, DQA1 in roughly 510, DPA1 in 600 to 610, and DPB1 in approximately 450. A handful of DR-DQ haplotypes were handled as single units for association and clustering because linkage in the cohort was strong. Among under 450 genotyped donors of the cohort, an average of around 240,000 unique TCR beta nucleotide sequences were sequenced per donor, 15% to 20% of them non-productive. The research as a whole found: Because HLA typing was missing for some donors at each locus, association tests included only the typed subset. In an earlier analysis of more than 450 of the donors, most TCR beta V segments were observed in productive rearrangements about 87% or about 30% of the time, broadly matching IMGT annotations. A later genetic analysis reported fewer N-insertions in productive TCRs among donors in an Asian-associated ancestry cluster than the roughly 700-donor mean. The authors suggested that the approach could potentially be extended to other disease states and immunological phenotypes. Presence/absence analyses assumed roughly uniform sequencing depth across donors, an assumption that may not hold. The only immune exposure information available for the cohort was CMV serostatus. A further reported finding was that TCR beta sequences accurately predicted the HLA-A and HLA-B alleles for most subjects in the first cohort. Cytomegalovirus status was reported to be diagnosed by the classifier with high specificity and sensitivity in both the original and validation cohorts. In a later analysis, TCR association rates were found to vary across HLA loci, with the most associated TCRs seen for DRB1 alleles and the fewest for HLA-C alleles. A few of the identified cytomegalovirus-associated TCR beta chains were confirmed in vitro to be specific for cytomegalovirus antigens. Because counts were too low, around 18 rarely observed V segments, including chromosome 9 orphons, were left out of the earlier analysis of a few hundred of the donors. The sequencing pipeline was judged likely to have produced a cluster of highly shared sequence variants as a technical artifact. In a later analysis, HLA-associated TCR beta chains were found to be more clonally expanded and to have lower generation probabilities than equally common non-associated chains. Most CMV-associated TCR beta chains appeared to be HLA-restricted in a later analysis, and the HLA associations seemed to be driven largely by CMV exposure. Assigning TCR associations to individual alleles was difficult when HLA alleles, especially DR and DQ, strongly co-occurred. While some public TCRs were present in many individuals, most TCR sequences turned up only very rarely across donors. Because the 87-base-pair reads could not distinguish some IMGT-functional V segments, including TRBV6-2 and TRBV6-3, those segments were excluded. An association between a missense DCLRE1C variant and V-gene and J-gene trimming of TCR beta chains was found in a later genetic analysis and replicated in an independent cohort. The cohort was sequenced for TCR beta chains only, and without alpha or paired-chain data the features that could be detected were limited. In a later analysis, several top co-occurrence clusters were reported to appear linked to parvovirus B19, influenza, CMV and Epstein-Barr virus. At a false discovery rate of 0.05, a later analysis linked 16,000 or so TCR beta sequences to specific HLA alleles. The study gave a list of 150 to 200 TCR beta chains associated with cytomegalovirus. Correlated functional status among segregating V segments might reflect linkage disequilibrium, but an unknown experimental factor could not be ruled out.

V trim: 1 base; J trim: 1 base; unmatched bases: 4. The germline V gene supplies CDR1 SGHNT and CDR2 YENEEA. The CDR3 contains 15 residues, cysteine and phenylalanine counted. Only the CDR3 DNA is retained, 45 bases long and in frame from the first base. The cohort consisted of 666 healthy bone marrow donors. At the time of sampling, every cohort member was nominally healthy, though immune exposures that went unrecorded were likely present. The donor tested CMV seropositive and was one of the 289 seropositive cohort members. Each donor provided a peripheral blood sample, and peripheral blood mononuclear cells were used for TCR beta sequencing. Genomic DNA was extracted from the blood cell samples with the Qiagen DNeasy Blood Extraction Kit. Library preparation was by the immunoSEQ multiplex PCR assay. The multiplex PCR relied on a mix of 60 forward primers for TCR Vbeta segments and 13 reverse primers for TCR Jbeta segments. Amplification of the CDR3 region of rearranged TCR beta genes was performed with a multiplex PCR assay on genomic DNA. On the Illumina HiSeq System, the amplified TCR beta libraries were sequenced as 87-base-pair reads. In the paper's pipeline: Across the roughly 600 repertoires, a later analysis counted tens of millions of unique TCR beta chains, 9 million to 14 million of which were shared by at least two donors. A nearest-neighbor algorithm error-corrected the raw reads and collapsed the reads into unique sequences, merging closely related sequences to remove PCR and sequencing errors. V, D and J gene segments were assigned by aligning CDR3 sequences to IMGT reference sequences. For a sequence to be retained, a match of at least six nucleotides was required to both a V gene segment and a J gene segment. Rearrangements were classified as productive when the CDR3 lacked stop codons and remained in frame with V and J, and all other rearrangements were classified as non-productive. CDR3 was defined by IMGT convention, running from the second conserved V-encoded cysteine to the conserved J-encoded phenylalanine. In an earlier analysis of approximately 590 of the donors, sequences lacking an unambiguous match to a single V gene segment were excluded. An earlier analysis of a few hundred of the donors called V segments functional above 56.7% productive rearrangements and segregating when the between-donor standard deviation exceeded 5%. A statistical classification framework was developed to diagnose cytomegalovirus status using the catalog of TCR beta chain sequences. A later analysis assigned V and J genes by comparing TCR nucleotide sequences with IMGT/GENE-DB human TR gene sequences. Using the TCRdist pipeline, a later analysis assigned CDR3 sequences along with most-parsimonious VDJ recombination scenarios. In a later analysis, each TCR beta chain was defined by its CDR3 amino acid sequence together with its V-gene family, and reads lacking a unique V-gene family were excluded. To address suspected cross-contamination and a sequencing artifact, a later analysis removed a few hundred highly shared, low-generation-probability nucleotide sequences. In a later analysis, a clonal expansion index for each public chain was calculated from normalized within-repertoire ranks of inferred template counts. In a later analysis, generation probabilities were computed with a VDJ recombination model fitted to out-of-frame rearrangements, and the resulting probabilities were checked against IGoR. A later analysis scored TCR-TCR, TCR-HLA and TCR-CMV co-occurrence with hypergeometric tests, applying a repertoire-size bias correction to TCR pairs. To estimate false discovery rates, a later analysis permuted the HLA or CMV assignments 20 times. In a later analysis, co-occurring TCRs were grouped using DBSCAN, and TCRdist sequence similarity was added for clustering within HLA-allele-positive subsets. For co-occurrence clustering, repertoires with fewer than 30,000 or more than 120,000 public chains were excluded, along with five repertoires with anomalous nucleotide sharing. TCRdb limited this immuneACCESS table to in-frame rearrangements with V and J called. A share of clones is missing; checked studies link under half to unresolved V genes, and the rest is unexplained. V, J and clone size are those of that table, while D and trimming were read from the DNA. For this sample there are approximately 170,000 clones; roughly three quarters appear just once. The ten largest clones capture around 7% of the sample.

As concerns this clone: There is no known antigen for this receptor. No base qualities exist here, and no much larger clone lies one base off it.

The rearranged segments are TRBV11-3 and TRBJ2-7, with TRBD1 matching 7 junction bases. The sample consisted of PBMCs. The receptor was isolated from a woman aged 35 to 49 in good health and CMV-seropositive. The CDR3 amino acid sequence is: CASSLGGQTSYEQYF. The sequence in DNA is TGTGCCAGCAGCTTAGGGGGACAGACTTCCTACGAGCAGTACTTC.